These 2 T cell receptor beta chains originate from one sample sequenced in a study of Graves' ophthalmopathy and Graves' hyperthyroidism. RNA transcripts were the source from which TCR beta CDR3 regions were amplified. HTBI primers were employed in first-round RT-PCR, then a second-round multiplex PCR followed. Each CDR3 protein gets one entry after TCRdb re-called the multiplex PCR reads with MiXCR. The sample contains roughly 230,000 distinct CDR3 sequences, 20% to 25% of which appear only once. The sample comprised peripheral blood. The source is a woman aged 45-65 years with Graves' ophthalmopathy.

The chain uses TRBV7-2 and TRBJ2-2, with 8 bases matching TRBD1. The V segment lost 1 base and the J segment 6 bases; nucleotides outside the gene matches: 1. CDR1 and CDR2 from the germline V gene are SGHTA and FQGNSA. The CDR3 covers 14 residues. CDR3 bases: TGTGCCAGCAGCTTAGAGACAGGGGCCGGGGAGCTGTTTTTT. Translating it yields CASSLETGAGELFF.

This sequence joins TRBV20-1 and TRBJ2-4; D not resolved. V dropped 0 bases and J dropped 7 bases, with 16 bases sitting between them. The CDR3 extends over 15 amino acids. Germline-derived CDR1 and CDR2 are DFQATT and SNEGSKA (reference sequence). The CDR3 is CSARDLNSPRNIQYF. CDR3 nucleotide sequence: TGCAGTGCTAGAGATCTGAATAGCCCGAGGAACATTCAGTACTTC.